Presented here are 18 T cell receptor beta chains from one specimen sequenced in a study of blood T cells in healthy people across ages. Alongside a J-beta primer mix, a sample-barcoded 5' primer served in a second PCR lasting about 7 to 11 cycles. One entry per CDR3 protein results from TCRdb running MiXCR on the 5' RACE reads. The sample yields hundreds of thousands of distinct CDR3 sequences, around 21% seen once. The specimen sequenced was blood. Every receptor here comes from a man in his sixties or seventies in good health.

This chain uses TRBV7-9 with TRBJ2-7, with TRBD2 matching 9 bases. This CDR3 contains 19 residues. Unmatched junction bases numbered 19, after V lost 5 bases and J lost 2 bases. Germline V gene data show CDR1 as SEHNR and CDR2 as FQNEAQ (reference sequence). The CDR3 DNA reads as TGTGCCAGCAGCCCCCTGGAGAGTAGCGGGAGAGGTAGCCCCTACGAGCAGTACTTC. This sequence encodes CASSPLESSGRGSPYEQYF. Combining the CDR3 with reference TRBV7-9 and TRBJ2-7 gives the whole variable domain DTGVSQNPRHKITKRGQNVTFRCDPISEHNRLYWYRQTLGQGPEFLTYFQNEAQLEKSRLLSDRFSAERPKGSFSTLEIQRTEQGDSAMYLCASSPLESSGRGSPYEQYFGPGTRLTVT.

This clonotype was counted a few times. The chain uses TRBV29-1 and TRBJ2-1; perhaps TRBD1 as D (6 bases). V was cut by 5 bases and J by 2 bases, with 16 bases left in between. Per the germline V gene, CDR1 is SQVTM and CDR2 is ANQGSEA. The CDR3 covers 15 residues. This CDR3 is CSVFPQGNPYNEQFF. CDR3 DNA sequence: TGCAGCGTTTTCCCGCAGGGGAACCCCTACAATGAGCAGTTCTTC.

This clonotype appeared a few times. The junction and the germline gene differ at one end; a read error may be behind it. The chain joins TRBV4-1 to TRBJ2-1; no clear D gene. Germline loops: CDR1 MGHRA, CDR2 YSYEKL. The CDR3 length is 15 residues. This chain's CDR3 is CASSQSTFSYNERFF. The CDR3 nucleotides read TGCGCCAGCAGCCAATCCACCTTCTCCTACAATGAGCGGTTCTTC.

The rearrangement joins TRBV12-3 or TRBV12-4 to TRBJ1-2, with D perhaps matching TRBD1 (6 bases). V lost 5 bases and J 8 bases, leaving 15 bases between the germline ends. CDR3 length: 13 residues. DNA for the CDR3: TGTGCCAGCAGTGACCCGGGGGCGAAAGGCTACACCTTC. Amino acid sequence: CASSDPGAKGYTF.

Remarks on this clonotype: One end of the junction does not line up with germline, which may come from a read error. V and J are TRBV4-1 and TRBJ2-3; TRBD1 aligns across 7 bases. Germline values: CDR1 MGHRA, CDR2 YSYEKL. This CDR3 contains 16 residues. The CDR3 region has the DNA TGCGCCAGCAGCCAAGTAACGACAGGGAACACAGATACGCAGTGTTTT. Translation gives CASSQVTTGNTDTQCF.

The chain has TRBV2 and TRBJ2-3; D could derive from TRBD1 or TRBD2 (5 bases each). The length of the CDR3 is 15 residues. Germline CDR1 is SNHLY and CDR2 is FYNNEI. V was pared by 2 bases and J by 2 bases, with 11 bases between. This CDR3 is CASSERWGTTDTQYF. The DNA of the CDR3 is TGTGCCAGCAGTGAAAGGTGGGGGACCACAGATACGCAGTATTTT.

This clonotype was detected only a few times. The rearrangement links TRBV2 to TRBJ2-1; D uncertain. There are 10 residues in the CDR3. CDR1 SNHLY and CDR2 FYNNEI come from the germline V gene. V shed 3 bases and J shed 10 bases, with 4 bases lying between them. The CDR3 sequence: CASSEPEQFF. In DNA form, the CDR3 reads TGTGCCAGCAGTGAGCCAGAGCAGTTCTTC. Combining the CDR3 with reference TRBV2 and TRBJ2-1 gives the whole variable domain EPEVTQTPSHQVTQMGQEVILRCVPISNHLYFYWYRQILGQKVEFLVSFYNNEISEKSEIFDDQFSVERPDGSNFTLKIRSTKLEDSAMYFCASSEPEQFFGPGTRLTVL.

CDR3 coding DNA: TGTGCCAGCAGCTTGACACAGAGCTCCTACAATGAGCAGTTCTTC. It translates to CASSLTQSSYNEQFF. The rearrangement links TRBV7-3 to TRBJ2-1, with D unclear. Trimming took off 3 bases at V and 0 bases at J, with 9 bases between the two ends. Germline lookup yields CDR1 SGHTA and CDR2 FQGTGA. This CDR3 has 15 residues.

This clonotype has more than one count but fewer than ten. The V and J genes are TRBV20-1 and TRBJ2-3, with 7 bases matching TRBD2. This CDR3 comprises 15 residues. Losses at the gene ends were 2 bases for V and 0 bases for J; bases not matched to a gene: 5. Germline lookup yields CDR1 DFQATT and CDR2 SNEGSKA (reference sequence). As DNA, the CDR3 is TGCAGTGCTAGATCCACTAGCGTAAGCACAGATACGCAGTATTTT. This gives the protein CSARSTSVSTDTQYF.

This chain uses TRBV2 with TRBJ2-1; the D is unclear. Trimming left V 8 bases short and J 0 bases short, with 14 bases between. The CDR3 runs 15 residues. The germline CDR1 and CDR2 sequences are SNHLY and FYNNEI. The CDR3 nucleotides are TGTGCCAGCTCAGACTGGGGTAGCTCCTACAATGAGCAGTTCTTC. It translates to CASSDWGSSYNEQFF.

This clonotype was picked up many times. Relative to the germline gene, one junction end is altered; a read error may explain this. The chain has TRBV12-3 or TRBV12-4 and TRBJ2-3; 15 bases match TRBD2. This CDR3 comprises 16 residues. The CDR3 DNA is TGTGCCAGCAGCTTAGGGACTAGCGGGAGGACAGATACGCAGTATTTT. As protein: CASSLGTSGRTDTQYF.

V usage is TRBV3-1 and J usage is TRBJ1-2, with TRBD1 matching over 7 bases. Trimming took 0 bases from V and 4 from J; bases not matched to a gene: 11. The CDR3 is 17 residues long. Germline CDR1 and CDR2: LGHDT and YNNKEL (reference sequence). The CDR3 DNA follows: TGTGCCAGCAGCCAAGAATCCCTGCAGGGGGGCTCCTATGGCTACACCTTC. Amino acid sequence: CASSQESLQGGSYGYTF.

This clonotype was found a few times. V is TRBV5-1 and J is TRBJ1-4; D ambiguous. V was trimmed by 4 bases and J by 0 bases, leaving 13 bases between them. Germline V gene sequence: CDR1 SGHRS, CDR2 YFSETQ. The CDR3 loop spans 16 amino acids. Here the CDR3 reads CASSRVGSSTNEKLFF. DNA of the CDR3: TGCGCCAGCAGCCGGGTGGGCAGCTCAACTAATGAAAAACTGTTTTTT.

V and J are TRBV6-2 or TRBV6-3 and TRBJ1-1; a possible D gene is TRBD1 (6 bases). V was shortened by 10 bases and J by 5 bases, with 11 bases between the two germline ends. Germline V CDR1 and CDR2: MNHEY, SVGEGT. The CDR3 consists of 11 residues. CDR3 in amino acids: CAITQGTEAFF. The CDR3 DNA is TGTGCCATCACTCAGGGGACTGAAGCTTTCTTT.

In this sample, this clonotype turned up many times. The chain joins TRBV4-1 to TRBJ2-7, with D perhaps TRBD1 (6 bases). CDR3 size: 14 residues. Trimming took 4 bases from V and 3 from J, leaving 13 bases between them. From germline, CDR1 is MGHRA and CDR2 YSYEKL. CDR3 DNA: TGCGCCAGCAGCCGGGCGCAGGGGTACTACGAGCAGTACTTC. It yields the protein CASSRAQGYYEQYF.

This rearrangement joins TRBV12-3 or TRBV12-4 to TRBJ2-7; D gene unclear. V was shortened by 4 bases and J by 3 bases, with 10 bases between the two germline ends. This CDR3 spans 13 amino acids. CDR3 loop: CASSSTSYYEQYF. The DNA for the CDR3 is TGTGCCAGCAGTTCGACCTCATACTACGAGCAGTACTTC.

The V call is TRBV15, the J call TRBJ2-5; 7 bases align to TRBD2. V lost 0 bases and J lost 5; bases outside the gene matches: 3. The CDR3 covers 14 residues. The germline V gene encodes CDR1 LNHNV and CDR2 YYDKDF (reference sequence). DNA for the CDR3: TGTGCCACCAGCAGAGATGCGGGAGTGGAGACCCAGTACTTC. The encoded protein is CATSRDAGVETQYF. The full variable domain, completed using reference TRBV15 and TRBJ2-5, is DAMVIQNPRYQVTQFGKPVTLSCSQTLNHNVMYWYQQKSSQAPKLLFHYYDKDFNNEADTPDNFQSRRPNTSFCFLDIRSPGLGDTAMYLCATSRDAGVETQYFGPGTRLLVL.

This clonotype was detected ten times or more. The V gene is TRBV28, the J gene TRBJ2-7; D may correspond to TRBD1 or TRBD2 (5 bases each). CDR3 length equals 13 residues. Germline V CDR1 and CDR2: MDHEN, SYDVKM. The V gene lost 5 bases and the J gene lost 7 bases, with 15 bases spanning the gap. In nucleotides, the CDR3 is TGTGCCAGCAGTGCCCGGGACCTTTTTGAGCAGTACTTC. This sequence encodes CASSARDLFEQYF. Using reference TRBV28 and TRBJ2-7 for the parts outside the CDR3, the full variable domain is DVKVTQSSRYLVKRTGEKVFLECVQDMDHENMFWYRQDPGLGLRLIYFSYDVKMKEKGDIPEGYSVSREKKERFSLILESASTNQTSMYLCASSARDLFEQYFGPGTRLTVT.